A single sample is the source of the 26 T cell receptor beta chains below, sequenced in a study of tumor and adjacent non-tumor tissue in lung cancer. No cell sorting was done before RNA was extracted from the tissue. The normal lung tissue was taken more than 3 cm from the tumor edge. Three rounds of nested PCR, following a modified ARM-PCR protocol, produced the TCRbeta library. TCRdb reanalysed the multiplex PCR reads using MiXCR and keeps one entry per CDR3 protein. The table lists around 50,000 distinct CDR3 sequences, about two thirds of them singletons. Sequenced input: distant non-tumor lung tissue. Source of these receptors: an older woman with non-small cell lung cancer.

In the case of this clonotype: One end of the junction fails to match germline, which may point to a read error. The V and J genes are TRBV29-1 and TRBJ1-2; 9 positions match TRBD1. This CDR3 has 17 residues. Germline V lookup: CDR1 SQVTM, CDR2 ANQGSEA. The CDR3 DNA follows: TGCAGCGTGACACCGGGACAGGGACGTACCGCTAACTATGGCTACACTTTC. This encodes CSVTPGQGRTANYGYTF.

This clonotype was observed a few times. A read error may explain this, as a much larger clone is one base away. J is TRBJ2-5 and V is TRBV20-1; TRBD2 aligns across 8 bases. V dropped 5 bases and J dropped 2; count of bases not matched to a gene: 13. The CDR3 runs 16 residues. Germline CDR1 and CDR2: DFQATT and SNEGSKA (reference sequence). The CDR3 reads CSAVAGGTSKQETQYF. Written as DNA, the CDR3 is TGCAGTGCTGTGGCGGGAGGTACCTCGAAGCAAGAGACCCAGTACTTC.

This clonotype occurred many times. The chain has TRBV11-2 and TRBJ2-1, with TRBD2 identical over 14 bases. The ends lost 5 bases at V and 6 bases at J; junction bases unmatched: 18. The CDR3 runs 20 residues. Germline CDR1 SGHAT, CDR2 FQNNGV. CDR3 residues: CASSKGTSGSPRDVTNEQFF. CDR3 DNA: TGTGCCAGCAGCAAAGGGACTAGCGGGAGCCCACGTGATGTAACCAATGAGCAGTTCTTC.

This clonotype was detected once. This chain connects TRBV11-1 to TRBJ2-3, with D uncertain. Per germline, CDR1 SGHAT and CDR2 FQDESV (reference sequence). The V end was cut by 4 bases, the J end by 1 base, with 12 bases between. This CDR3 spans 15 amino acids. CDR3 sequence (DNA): TGTGCCAGCAGCTCAATTCGTCTCTGCACAGATACGCAGTATTTT. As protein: CASSSIRLCTDTQYF.

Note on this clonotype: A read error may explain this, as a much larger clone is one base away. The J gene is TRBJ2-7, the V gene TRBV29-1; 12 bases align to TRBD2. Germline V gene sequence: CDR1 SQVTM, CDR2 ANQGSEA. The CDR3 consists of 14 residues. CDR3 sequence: CGVASGRASYGQYF. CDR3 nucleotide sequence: TGCGGCGTTGCTAGCGGGAGGGCCTCCTACGGGCAGTACTTC.

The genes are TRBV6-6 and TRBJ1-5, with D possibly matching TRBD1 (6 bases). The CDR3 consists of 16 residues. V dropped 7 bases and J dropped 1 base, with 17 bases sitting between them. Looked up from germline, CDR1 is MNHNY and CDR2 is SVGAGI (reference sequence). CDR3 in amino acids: CASNEPRGGSNQPQHF. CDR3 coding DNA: TGTGCCAGCAACGAACCTAGAGGGGGAAGCAATCAGCCCCAGCATTTT.

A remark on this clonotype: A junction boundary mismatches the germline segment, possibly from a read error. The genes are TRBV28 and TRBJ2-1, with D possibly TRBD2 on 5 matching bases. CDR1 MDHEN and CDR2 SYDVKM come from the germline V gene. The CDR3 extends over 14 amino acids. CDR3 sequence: CASRADLTDNEQFF. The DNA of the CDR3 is TGTGCCAGCAGAGCGGATCTGACTGACAACGAGCAGTTCTTC.

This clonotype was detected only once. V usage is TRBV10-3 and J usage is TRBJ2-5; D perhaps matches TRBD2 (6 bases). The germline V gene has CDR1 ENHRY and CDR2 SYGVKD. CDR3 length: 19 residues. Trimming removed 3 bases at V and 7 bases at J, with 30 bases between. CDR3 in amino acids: CAISDPGPTGVGSCATQYF. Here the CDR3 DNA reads TGTGCCATCAGTGACCCGGGACCAACGGGAGTTGGGTCATGCGCGACCCAGTACTTC.

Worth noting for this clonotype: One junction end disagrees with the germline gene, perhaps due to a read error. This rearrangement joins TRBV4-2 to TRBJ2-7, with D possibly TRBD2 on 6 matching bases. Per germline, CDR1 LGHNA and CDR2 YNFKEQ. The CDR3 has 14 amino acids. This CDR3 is CASSQLRNRREQYF. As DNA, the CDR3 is TGTGCCAGCAGCCAACTAAGAAACAGGAGGGAGCAATACTTC.

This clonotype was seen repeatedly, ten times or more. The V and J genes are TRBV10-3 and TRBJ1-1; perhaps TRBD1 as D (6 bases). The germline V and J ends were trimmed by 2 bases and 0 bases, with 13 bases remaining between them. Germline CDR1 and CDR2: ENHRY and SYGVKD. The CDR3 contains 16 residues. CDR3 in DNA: TGTGCCATCAGTGAGAAGAAGGGGGGAATGAACACTGAAGCTTTCTTT. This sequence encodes CAISEKKGGMNTEAFF.

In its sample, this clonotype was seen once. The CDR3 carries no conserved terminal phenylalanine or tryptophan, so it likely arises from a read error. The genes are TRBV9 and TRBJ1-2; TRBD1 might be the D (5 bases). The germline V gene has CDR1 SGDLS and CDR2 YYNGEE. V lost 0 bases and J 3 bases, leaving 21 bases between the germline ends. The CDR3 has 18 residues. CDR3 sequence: CASSVDGGWGATDYGYTI. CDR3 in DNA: TGTGCCAGCAGCGTAGACGGTGGGTGGGGCGCAACGGACTATGGCTACACCATC.

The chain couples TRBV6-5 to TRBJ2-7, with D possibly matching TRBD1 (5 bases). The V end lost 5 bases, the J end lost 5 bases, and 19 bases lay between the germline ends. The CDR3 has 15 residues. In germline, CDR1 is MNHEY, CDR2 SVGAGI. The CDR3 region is CASSHARHQGHEQYF. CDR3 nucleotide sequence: TGTGCCAGCAGTCACGCAAGACATCAGGGTCACGAGCAGTACTTC.

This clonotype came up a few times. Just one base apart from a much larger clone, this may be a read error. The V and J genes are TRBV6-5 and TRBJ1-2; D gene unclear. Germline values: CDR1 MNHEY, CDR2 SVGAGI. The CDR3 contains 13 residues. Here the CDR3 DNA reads TGTGCCAGCAGACCCGCAGGAGAATATGGCTACATCTTC. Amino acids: CASRPAGEYGYIF.

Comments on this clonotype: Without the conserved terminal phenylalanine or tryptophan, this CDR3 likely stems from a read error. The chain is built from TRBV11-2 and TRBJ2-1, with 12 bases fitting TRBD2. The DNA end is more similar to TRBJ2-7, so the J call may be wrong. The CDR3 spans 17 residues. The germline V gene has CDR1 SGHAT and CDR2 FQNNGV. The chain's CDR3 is CASSLELAGGSYNEQYL. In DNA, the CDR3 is TGTGCCAGCAGCTTAGAACTAGCGGGAGGTTCCTACAATGAGCAGTACCTC.

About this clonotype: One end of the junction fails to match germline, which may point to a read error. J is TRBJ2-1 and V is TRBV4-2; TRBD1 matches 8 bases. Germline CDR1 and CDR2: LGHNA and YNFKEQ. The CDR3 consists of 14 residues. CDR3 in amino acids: CASIQAAGGGELFF. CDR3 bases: TGTGCCAGCATCCAAGCCGCAGGGGGCGGGGAACTGTTCTTC.

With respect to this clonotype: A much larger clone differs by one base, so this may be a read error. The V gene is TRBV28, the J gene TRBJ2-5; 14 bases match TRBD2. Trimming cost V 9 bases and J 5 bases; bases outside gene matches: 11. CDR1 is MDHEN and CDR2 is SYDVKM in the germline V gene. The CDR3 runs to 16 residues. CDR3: CARSLTSGRARETQYF. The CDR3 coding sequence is TGTGCCAGAAGCCTGACTAGCGGGAGGGCCAGGGAGACCCAGTACTTC.

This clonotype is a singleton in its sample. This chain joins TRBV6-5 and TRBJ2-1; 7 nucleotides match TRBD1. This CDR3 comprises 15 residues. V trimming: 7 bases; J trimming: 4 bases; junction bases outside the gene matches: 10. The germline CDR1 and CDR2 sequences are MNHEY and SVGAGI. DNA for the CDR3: TGTGCCAGCAAAGGGAGAGGGGGCAGTTACAATGAGCAGTTCTTC. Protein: CASKGRGGSYNEQFF.

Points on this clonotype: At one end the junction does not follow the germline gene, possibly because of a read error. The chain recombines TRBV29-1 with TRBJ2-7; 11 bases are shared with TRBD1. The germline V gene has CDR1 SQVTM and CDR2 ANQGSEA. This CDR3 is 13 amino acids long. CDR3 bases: TGTAGCGTGGTCAGGACAGGGGGCGGCGAGCAGTACTTC. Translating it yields CSVVRTGGGEQYF.

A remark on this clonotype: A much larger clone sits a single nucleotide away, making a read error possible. Written as DNA, the CDR3 is TGTGTCAGCATCTTGGGCCAGGCTCCCAATCAGCCCCAGCATTTT. Protein product: CVSILGQAPNQPQHF. V gene TRBV28 combines with J gene TRBJ1-5; D is ambiguous. CDR3 length: 15 amino acids. The germline gives CDR1 MDHEN, CDR2 SYDVKM. Drawing the rest from reference TRBV28 and TRBJ1-5, the complete variable domain is DVKVTQSSRYLVKRTGEKVFLECVQDMDHENMFWYRQDPGLGLRLIYFSYDVKMKEKGDIPEGYSVSREKKERFSLILESASTNQTSMYLCVSILGQAPNQPQHFGDGTRLSIL.

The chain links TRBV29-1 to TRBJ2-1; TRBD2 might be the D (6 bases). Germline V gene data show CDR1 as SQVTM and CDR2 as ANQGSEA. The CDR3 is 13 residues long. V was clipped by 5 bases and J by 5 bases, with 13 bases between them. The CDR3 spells CSVRLDLDNEQFF. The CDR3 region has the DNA TGCAGCGTTCGACTAGATTTAGACAATGAGCAGTTCTTC.

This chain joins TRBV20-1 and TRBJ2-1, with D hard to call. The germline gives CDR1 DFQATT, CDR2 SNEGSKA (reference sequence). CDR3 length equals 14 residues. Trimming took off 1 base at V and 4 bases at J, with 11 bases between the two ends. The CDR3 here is CSARVAAQYNEQFF. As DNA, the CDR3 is TGCAGTGCTAGAGTAGCCGCCCAGTACAATGAGCAGTTCTTC.

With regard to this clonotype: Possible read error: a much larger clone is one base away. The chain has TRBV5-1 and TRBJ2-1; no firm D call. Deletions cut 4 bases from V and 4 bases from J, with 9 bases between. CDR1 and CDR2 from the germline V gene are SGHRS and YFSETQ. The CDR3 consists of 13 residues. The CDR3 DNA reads TGCGCCAGCAGCATGGACCAGTACAATGAGCAGTTCTTC. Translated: CASSMDQYNEQFF.

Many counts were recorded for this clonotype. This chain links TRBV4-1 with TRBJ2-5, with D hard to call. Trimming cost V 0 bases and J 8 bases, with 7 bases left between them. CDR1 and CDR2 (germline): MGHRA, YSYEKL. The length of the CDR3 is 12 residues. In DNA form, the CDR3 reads TGCGCCAGCAGCCAAGATACGGAAACCCAGTACTTC. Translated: CASSQDTETQYF.

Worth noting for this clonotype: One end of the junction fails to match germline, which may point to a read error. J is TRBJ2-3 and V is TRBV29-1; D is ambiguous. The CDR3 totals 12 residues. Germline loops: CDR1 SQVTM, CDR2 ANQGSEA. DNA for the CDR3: TGCAGCGTTGAGGTGGGAACAGACACGCAGTATTTT. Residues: CSVEVGTDTQYF.

CDR3 residues: CAGSHRTVNTEAFF. In DNA, the CDR3 is TGCGCTGGCAGCCACCGGACAGTGAACACTGAAGCTTTCTTT. V gene TRBV4-1 combines with J gene TRBJ1-1; D may be TRBD1 (6 bases). Germline CDR1 is MGHRA and CDR2 is YSYEKL. CDR3 length: 14 amino acids.

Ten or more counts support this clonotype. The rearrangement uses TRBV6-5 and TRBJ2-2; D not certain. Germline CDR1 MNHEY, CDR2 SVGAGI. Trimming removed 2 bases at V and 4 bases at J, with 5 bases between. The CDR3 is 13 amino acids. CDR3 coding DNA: TGTGCCAGCAGTTACACCCGCACCGGGGAGCTGTTTTTT. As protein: CASSYTRTGELFF.